Following are 5 T cell receptor beta chains from one sample sequenced in a study of T cells in Graves' hyperthyroidism and ophthalmopathy (dated by TCRdb to between 2018 and 2021). Libraries were prepared through multiplex PCR. Sequenced using an Illumina HiSeq 2000. TCR beta CDR3 regions were amplified from RNA transcripts. The TCR CDR3 was subjected to a first round of RT-PCR using the HTBI primer set and the Qiagen OneStep RT-PCR kit. The public reads were reprocessed in TCRdb via fastp at Q25 and MiXCR, keeping in-frame beta chains. Identical CDR3 protein sequences are pooled into one entry, listed with their most common genes and DNA. Across this sample there are fewer than 550,000 distinct CDR3 sequences, with 15% to 19% seen only once. 14% of the sample belongs to the ten largest clones. Specimen: blood. The receptors shown here come from a woman aged 18-29 years with Graves' hyperthyroidism.

V is TRBV25-1 and J is TRBJ1-1, with a tentative D call TRBD1 (5 bases). This CDR3 comprises 15 residues. Trimming shortened V by 3 bases and J by 11 bases, and 22 bases separated the two germline ends. Per the germline V gene, CDR1 is MGHDK and CDR2 is SYGVNS. The CDR3, as DNA: TGTGCCAGCAGTGATCTTGGACAAGGTCTTCCCTTGGCTTTCTTT. Encoded protein: CASSDLGQGLPLAFF.

The rearrangement links TRBV2 to TRBJ2-7; 10 nucleotides agree with TRBD2. The CDR3 runs to 16 residues. CDR1 is SNHLY, CDR2 FYNNEI, per germline. The trim removed 6 bases at V and 3 bases at J, leaving 11 bases unmatched. The CDR3 spells CASRAASGSGGYEQYF. As DNA, the CDR3 is TGTGCCAGCAGGGCGGCTAGCGGGAGTGGGGGCTACGAGCAGTACTTC.

At least ten counts were recorded for this clonotype. The chain combines TRBV6-2 or TRBV6-3 with TRBJ2-1; the match to TRBD2 covers 11 bases. The V gene's germline CDR1 is MNHEY and CDR2 SVGEGT. The ends lost 4 bases at V and 2 bases at J; junction bases unmatched: 7. CDR3 length: 17 amino acids. The CDR3 sequence is CASSLLLTSGAYNEQFF. In DNA, the CDR3 is TGTGCCAGCAGTTTACTTCTGACTAGCGGGGCCTACAATGAGCAGTTCTTC.

This clonotype was counted many times. V usage is TRBV12-3 or TRBV12-4 and J usage is TRBJ2-7, with TRBD2 identical over 9 bases. The CDR3 has 15 amino acids. The ends lost 0 bases at V and 7 bases at J; junction bases unmatched: 7. CDR3 residues: CASSLASGSAKEQYF. In DNA, the CDR3 is TGTGCCAGCAGTTTAGCTAGCGGGAGTGCAAAGGAGCAGTACTTC.

V gene TRBV6-2 or TRBV6-3 combines with J gene TRBJ2-7, with D perhaps matching TRBD1 (6 bases). The germline V and J ends were trimmed by 0 bases and 2 bases, with 14 bases remaining between them. Germline CDR1 is MNHEY and CDR2 is SVGEGT. The CDR3 is 16 residues long. CDR3 protein: CASSYSLTGITYEQYF. CDR3 nucleotide sequence: TGTGCCAGCAGTTACTCTTTGACAGGAATTACCTACGAGCAGTACTTC.